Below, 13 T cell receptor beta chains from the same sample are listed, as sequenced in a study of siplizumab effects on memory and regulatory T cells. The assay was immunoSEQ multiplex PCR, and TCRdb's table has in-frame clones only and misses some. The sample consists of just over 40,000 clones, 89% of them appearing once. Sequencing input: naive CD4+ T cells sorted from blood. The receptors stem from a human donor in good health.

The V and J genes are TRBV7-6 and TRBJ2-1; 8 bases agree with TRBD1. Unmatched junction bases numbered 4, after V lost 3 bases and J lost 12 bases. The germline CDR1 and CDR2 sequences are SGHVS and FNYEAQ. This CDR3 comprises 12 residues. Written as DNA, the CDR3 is TGTGCCAGCAGCTTTTCCGGGACAGGGCAGTTCTTC. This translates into CASSFSGTGQFF. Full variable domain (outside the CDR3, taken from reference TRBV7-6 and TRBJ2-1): GAGVSQSPRYKVTKRGQDVALRCDPISGHVSLYWYRQALGQGPEFLTYFNYEAQQDKSGLPNDRFSAERPEGSISTLTIQRTEQRDSAMYRCASSFSGTGQFFGPGTRLTVL.

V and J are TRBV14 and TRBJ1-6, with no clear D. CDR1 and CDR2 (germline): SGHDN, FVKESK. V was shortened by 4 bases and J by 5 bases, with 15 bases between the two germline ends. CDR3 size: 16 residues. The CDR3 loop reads CASSPLLSLNNSPLHF. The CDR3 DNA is TGTGCCAGCAGCCCTCTTCTGAGTCTCAATAATTCACCCCTCCACTTT.

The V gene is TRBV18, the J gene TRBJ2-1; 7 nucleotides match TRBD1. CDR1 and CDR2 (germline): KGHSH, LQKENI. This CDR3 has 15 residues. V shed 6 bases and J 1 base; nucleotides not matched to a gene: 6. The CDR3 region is CASSPLQGSYNEQFF. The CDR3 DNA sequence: TGTGCCAGCTCCCCCTTACAGGGGTCCTACAATGAGCAGTTCTTC.

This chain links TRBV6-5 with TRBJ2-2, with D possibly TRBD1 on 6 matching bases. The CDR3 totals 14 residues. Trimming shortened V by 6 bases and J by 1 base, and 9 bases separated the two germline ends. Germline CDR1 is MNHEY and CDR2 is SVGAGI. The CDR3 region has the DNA TGTGCCAGCAGATTACAGGGGAACACCGGGGAGCTGTTTTTT. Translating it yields CASRLQGNTGELFF.

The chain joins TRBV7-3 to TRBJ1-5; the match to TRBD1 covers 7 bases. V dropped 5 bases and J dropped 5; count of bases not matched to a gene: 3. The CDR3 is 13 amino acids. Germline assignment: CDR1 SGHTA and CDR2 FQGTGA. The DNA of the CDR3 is TGTGCCAGCAGCCGGGACAGTGATCAGCCCCAGCATTTT. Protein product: CASSRDSDQPQHF.

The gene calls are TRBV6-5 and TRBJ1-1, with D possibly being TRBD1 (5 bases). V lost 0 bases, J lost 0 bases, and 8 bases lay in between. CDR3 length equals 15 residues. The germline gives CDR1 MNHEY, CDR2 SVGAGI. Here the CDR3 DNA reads TGTGCCAGCAGTTACTCGACAGTTATGAACACTGAAGCTTTCTTT. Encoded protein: CASSYSTVMNTEAFF.

CDR3 coding DNA: TGCAGCGTTGTAGACCAGTATAGCAATCAGCCCCAGCATTTT. Its protein product is CSVVDQYSNQPQHF. The chain has TRBV29-1 and TRBJ1-5; D is unresolved. Trimming removed 4 bases at V and 0 bases at J, with 10 bases between. CDR3 length: 14 amino acids. Germline values: CDR1 SQVTM, CDR2 ANQGSEA.

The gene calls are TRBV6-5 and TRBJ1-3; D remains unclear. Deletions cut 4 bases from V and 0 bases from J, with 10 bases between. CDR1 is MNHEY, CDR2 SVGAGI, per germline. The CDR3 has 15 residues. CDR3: CASSSAGISGNTIYF. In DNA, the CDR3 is TGTGCCAGCAGTTCCGCGGGGATCTCTGGAAACACCATATATTTT.

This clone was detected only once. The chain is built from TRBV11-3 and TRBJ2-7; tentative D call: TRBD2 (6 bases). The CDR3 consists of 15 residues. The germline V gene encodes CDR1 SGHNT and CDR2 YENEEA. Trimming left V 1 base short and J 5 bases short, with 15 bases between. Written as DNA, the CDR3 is TGTGCCAGCAGCTTAGCCTCGGGAGTGGGCGACGAGCAGTACTTC. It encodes CASSLASGVGDEQYF.

This chain's CDR3 is CASSLDGRDGYTF. The CDR3, as DNA: TGTGCCAGCAGCTTAGACGGGAGAGATGGCTACACCTTC. The chain joins TRBV7-9 to TRBJ1-2; no definite D call. CDR1 SEHNR and CDR2 FQNEAQ come from the germline V gene (reference sequence). Trimming took 1 base from V and 6 from J, leaving 9 bases between them. The CDR3 consists of 13 residues.

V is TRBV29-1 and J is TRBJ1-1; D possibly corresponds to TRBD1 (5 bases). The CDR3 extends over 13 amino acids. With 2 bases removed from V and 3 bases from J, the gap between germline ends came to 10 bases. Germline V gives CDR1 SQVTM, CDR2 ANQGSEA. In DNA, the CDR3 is TGCAGCGTTGAATACATGGGGGACACTGAAGCTTTCTTT. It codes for CSVEYMGDTEAFF.

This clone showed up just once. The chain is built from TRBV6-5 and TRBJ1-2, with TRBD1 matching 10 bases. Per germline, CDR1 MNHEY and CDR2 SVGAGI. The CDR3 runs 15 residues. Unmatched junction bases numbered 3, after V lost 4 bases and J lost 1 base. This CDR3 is CASSSDRGLNYGYTF. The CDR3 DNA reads TGTGCCAGCAGTTCTGACAGGGGGCTTAACTATGGCTACACCTTC.

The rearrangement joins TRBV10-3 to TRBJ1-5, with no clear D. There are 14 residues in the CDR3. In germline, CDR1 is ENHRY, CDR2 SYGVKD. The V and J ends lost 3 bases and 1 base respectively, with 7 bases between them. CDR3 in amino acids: CAISETRSNQPQHF. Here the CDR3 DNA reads TGTGCCATCAGTGAAACGAGGAGCAATCAGCCCCAGCATTTT.